One and the same sample provided the 3 T cell receptor beta chains below, sequenced in a study of siplizumab effects on memory and regulatory T cells. Sequencing used immunoSEQ multiplex PCR; TCRdb keeps in-frame clones, though not all of them. The repertoire includes over 80,000 clones, roughly 94% of them detected once, and 1% to 1.5% sits in the top ten. Source material: non-Treg CD4+ T cells sorted from blood. Receptor source: a human donor in good health.

As to this clone: A read error may account for a junction end that differs from germline. This chain links TRBV6-6 with TRBJ2-1, with 15 bases matching TRBD2. This CDR3 is 15 amino acids long. Per germline, CDR1 MNHNY and CDR2 SVGAGI (reference sequence). This CDR3 reads CASSLRTSGRATVVF. The CDR3 DNA reads TGTGCCAGCAGTTTAAGGACTAGCGGGAGGGCCACGGTGGTCTTC.

The chain is built from TRBV4-2 and TRBJ2-1; D ambiguous. The germline V gene has CDR1 LGHNA and CDR2 YNFKEQ. V was trimmed by 0 bases and J by 6 bases, leaving 27 bases between them. The CDR3 sequence is 20 residues long. This CDR3 reads CASSQETHFGRAGLSNEQFF. Written as DNA, the CDR3 is TGTGCCAGCAGCCAAGAGACCCACTTCGGCCGGGCAGGCCTAAGCAATGAGCAGTTCTTC.

The chain carries TRBV5-1 and TRBJ1-5, with D perhaps matching TRBD1 (5 bases). Looked up from germline, CDR1 is SGHRS and CDR2 is YFSETQ. V lost 4 bases, J lost 1 base, and 12 bases lay in between. The CDR3 runs to 15 residues. The chain's CDR3 is CASSIDSKSNQPQHF. CDR3 nucleotides: TGCGCCAGCAGCATCGACAGCAAAAGCAATCAGCCCCAGCATTTT.